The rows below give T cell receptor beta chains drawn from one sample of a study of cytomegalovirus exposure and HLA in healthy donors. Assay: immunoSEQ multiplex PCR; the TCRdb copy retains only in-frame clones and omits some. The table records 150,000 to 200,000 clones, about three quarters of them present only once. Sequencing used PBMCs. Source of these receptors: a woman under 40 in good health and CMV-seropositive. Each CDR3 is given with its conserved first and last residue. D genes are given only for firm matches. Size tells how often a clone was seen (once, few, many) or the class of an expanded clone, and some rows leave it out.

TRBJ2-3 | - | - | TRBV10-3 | TGTGCCATCAAGAAACTAGCTAGCACAGATACGCAGTATTTT | CAIKKLASTDTQYF
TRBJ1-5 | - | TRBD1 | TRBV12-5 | TGTGCTAGTGGTTTGGACAGGGGGAGCAATCAGCCCCAGCATTTT | CASGLDRGSNQPQHF
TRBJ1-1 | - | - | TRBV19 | TGTGCCAGTAGTTACGGGGGAGGCACTGAAGCTTTCTTT | CASSYGGGTEAFF
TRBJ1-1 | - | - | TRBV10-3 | TGTGCCATCAGTGAGTCGGGCAGGGAGCGGGGCACTGAAGCTTTCTTT | CAISESGRERGTEAFF
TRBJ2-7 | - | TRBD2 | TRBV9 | TGTGCCAGCAGCGTAGAGGGAGGGAGCTCCTACGAGCAGTACTTC | CASSVEGGSSYEQYF
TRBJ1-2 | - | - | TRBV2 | TGTGCCAGCAGTGAAGCTGGAGGGACCGCAGATCCATATGGCTGCACCTTC | CASSEAGGTADPYGCTF
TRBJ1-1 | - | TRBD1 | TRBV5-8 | TGTGCCAGCAGTCACTTACGTGGAGGGGGCCACACTGAAGCTTTCTTT | CASSHLRGGGHTEAFF
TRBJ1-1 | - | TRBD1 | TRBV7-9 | TGTGCCAGCAGCCCGGACAGGTTGAACACTGAAGCTTTCTTT | CASSPDRLNTEAFF
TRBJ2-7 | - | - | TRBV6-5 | TGTGCCAGCAGTTACCAGGGGGGAGGCCTGGAGCAGTACTTC | CASSYQGGGLEQYF
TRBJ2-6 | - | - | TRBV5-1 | TGCGCCAGCAGTTTCGGGGGGGCCAACGTCCTGACTTTC | CASSFGGANVLTF
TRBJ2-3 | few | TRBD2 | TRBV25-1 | TGTGCCAGCAGTTGGACTAGGGAGAGCACAGATACGCAGTATTTT | CASSWTRESTDTQYF
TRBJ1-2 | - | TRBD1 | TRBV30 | TGTGCCTGGAGTGTAAGGGACAGCCCTTGTACCTTC | CAWSVRDSPCTF
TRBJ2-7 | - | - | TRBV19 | TGTGCCAGTAGTATCCAACCACTCGGTTCCTACGAGCAGTACTTC | CASSIQPLGSYEQYF